The text below deals with one TCR beta chain. Its antigen remains unidentified. Total RNA, at least 5 micrograms per sample, was extracted from PBMCs. This entry comes from a study of blood T cells in healthy people across ages. Study-wide results and limits: Possibly confounding the expanded clonotype changes was the fact that donor CMV status was unknown. A strong correlation between TCR beta diversity and naive T cell percentage was seen.

Trimming removed 5 bases from V and 0 bases from J, with 8 bases in between. Germline CDR1 reads MNHEY; CDR2 reads SVGEGT. The CDR3 is 14 residues long. For the second PCR, which ran for 7 to 11 cycles, a sample-barcoded 5' primer and a J-beta primer mix were used. Individual samples furnished no less than 2.5 million CDR3-containing paired-end reads apiece. TCRdb reprocessed the 5' RACE reads with MiXCR, giving one entry per CDR3 protein. The sample has approximately 670,000 distinct CDR3 sequences; around 41% are singletons. The origin of this receptor is a man older than 75 in good health. V and J are TRBV6-2 or TRBV6-3 and TRBJ1-5, with D possibly matching TRBD1 (5 bases). The sequencing input was blood. The CDR3: CASSGGGSNQPQHF. CDR3 DNA: TGTGCCAGCAGTGGGGGTGGTAGCAATCAGCCCCAGCATTTT.